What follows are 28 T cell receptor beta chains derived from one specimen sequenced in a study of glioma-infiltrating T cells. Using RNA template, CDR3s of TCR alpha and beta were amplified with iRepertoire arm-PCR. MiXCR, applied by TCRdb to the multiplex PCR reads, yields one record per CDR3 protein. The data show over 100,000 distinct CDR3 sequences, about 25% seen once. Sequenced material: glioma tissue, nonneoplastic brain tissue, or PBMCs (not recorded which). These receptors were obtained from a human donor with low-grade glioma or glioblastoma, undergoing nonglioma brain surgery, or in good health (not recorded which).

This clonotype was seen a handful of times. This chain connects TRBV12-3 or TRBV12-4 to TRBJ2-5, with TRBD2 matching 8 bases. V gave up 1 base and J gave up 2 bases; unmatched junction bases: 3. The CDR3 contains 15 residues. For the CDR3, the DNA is TGTGCCAGCAGTTTAGGCGGGGGGTCTCAAGAGACCCAGTACTTC. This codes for CASSLGGGSQETQYF.

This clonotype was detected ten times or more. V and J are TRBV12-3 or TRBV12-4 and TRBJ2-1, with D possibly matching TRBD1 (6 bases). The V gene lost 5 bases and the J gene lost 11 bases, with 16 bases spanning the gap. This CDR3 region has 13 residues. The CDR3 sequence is CASSKNPQGKQFF. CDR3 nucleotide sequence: TGTGCCAGCAGTAAAAACCCACAGGGAAAGCAGTTCTTC.

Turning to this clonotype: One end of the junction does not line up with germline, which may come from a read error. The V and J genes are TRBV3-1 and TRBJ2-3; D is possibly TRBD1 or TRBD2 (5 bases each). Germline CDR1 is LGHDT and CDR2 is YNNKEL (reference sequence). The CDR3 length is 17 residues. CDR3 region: CAGSQDYGATGTDTQYF. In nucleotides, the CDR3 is TGTGCCGGCAGCCAAGATTACGGGGCCACTGGCACAGATACGCAGTATTTT.

The DNA of the CDR3 is TGTGCCAGCAGGAAGCCCGTAGTCTATGAGCAGTTCTTC. Translated: CASRKPVVYEQFF. This chain connects TRBV28 to TRBJ2-1; D not certain. The V end lost 6 bases, the J end lost 8 bases, and 14 bases lay between the germline ends. CDR1 MDHEN and CDR2 SYDVKM come from the germline V gene. This CDR3 is built from 13 residues. The complete variable domain, with remaining parts taken from reference TRBV28 and TRBJ2-1, reads DVKVTQSSRYLVKRTGEKVFLECVQDMDHENMFWYRQDPGLGLRLIYFSYDVKMKEKGDIPEGYSVSREKKERFSLILESASTNQTSMYLCASRKPVVYEQFFGPGTRLTVL.

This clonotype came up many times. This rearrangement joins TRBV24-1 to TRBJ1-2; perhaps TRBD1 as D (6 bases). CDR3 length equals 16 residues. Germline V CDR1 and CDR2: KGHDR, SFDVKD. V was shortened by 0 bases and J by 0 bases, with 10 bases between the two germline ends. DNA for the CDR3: TGTGCCACCAGTGATTTGCGGGAGGGGGCTAACTATGGCTACACCTTC. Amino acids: CATSDLREGANYGYTF.

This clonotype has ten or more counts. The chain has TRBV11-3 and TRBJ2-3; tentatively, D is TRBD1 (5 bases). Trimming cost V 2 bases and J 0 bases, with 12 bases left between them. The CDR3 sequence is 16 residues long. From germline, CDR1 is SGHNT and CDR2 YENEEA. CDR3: CASSLLGQVSTDTQYF. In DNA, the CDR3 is TGTGCCAGCAGCTTATTGGGGCAGGTTAGCACAGATACGCAGTATTTT.

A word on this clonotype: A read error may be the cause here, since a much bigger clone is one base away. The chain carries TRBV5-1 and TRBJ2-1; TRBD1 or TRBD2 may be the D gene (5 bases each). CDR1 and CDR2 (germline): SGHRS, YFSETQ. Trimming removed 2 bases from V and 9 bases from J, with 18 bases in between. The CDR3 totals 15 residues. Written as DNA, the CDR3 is TGCGCCAGCAGCTTCTCGGGACGGGCACCCCTTGAGCAGTTCTTC. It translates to CASSFSGRAPLEQFF.

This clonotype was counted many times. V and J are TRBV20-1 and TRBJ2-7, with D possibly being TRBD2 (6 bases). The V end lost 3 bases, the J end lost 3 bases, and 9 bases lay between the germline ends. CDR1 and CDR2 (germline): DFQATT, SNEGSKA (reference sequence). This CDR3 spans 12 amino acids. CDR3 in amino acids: CSASPSVYEQYF. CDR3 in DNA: TGCAGTGCTAGCCCTAGCGTCTACGAGCAGTACTTC.

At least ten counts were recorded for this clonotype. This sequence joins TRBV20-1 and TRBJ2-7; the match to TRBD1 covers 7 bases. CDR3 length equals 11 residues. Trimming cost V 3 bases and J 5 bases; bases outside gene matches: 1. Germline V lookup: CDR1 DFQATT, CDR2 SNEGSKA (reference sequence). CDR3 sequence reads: CSASTGDEQYF. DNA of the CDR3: TGCAGTGCTAGCACAGGGGACGAGCAGTACTTC.

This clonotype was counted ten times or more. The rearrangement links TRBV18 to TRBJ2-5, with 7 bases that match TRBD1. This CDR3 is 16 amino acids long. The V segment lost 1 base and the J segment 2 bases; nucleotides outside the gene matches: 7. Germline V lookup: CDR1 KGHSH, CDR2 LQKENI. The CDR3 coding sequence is TGTGCCAGCTCACCACTGTTCAGGGACAGTCAAGAGACCCAGTACTTC. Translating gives CASSPLFRDSQETQYF.

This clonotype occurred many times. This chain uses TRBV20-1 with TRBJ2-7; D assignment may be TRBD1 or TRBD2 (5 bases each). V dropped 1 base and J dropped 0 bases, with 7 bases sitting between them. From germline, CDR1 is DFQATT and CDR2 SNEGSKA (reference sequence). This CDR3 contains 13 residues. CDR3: CSARAGGSYEQYF. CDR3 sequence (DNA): TGCAGTGCTAGAGCTGGGGGCTCCTACGAGCAGTACTTC.

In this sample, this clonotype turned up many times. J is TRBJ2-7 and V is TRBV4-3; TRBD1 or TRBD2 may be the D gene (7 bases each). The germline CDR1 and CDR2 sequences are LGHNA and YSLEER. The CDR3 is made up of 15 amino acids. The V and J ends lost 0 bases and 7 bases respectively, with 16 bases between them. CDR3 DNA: TGCGCCAGCAGCCAAGATTTTCCAGGGGGGGGTGAGCAGTACTTC. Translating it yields CASSQDFPGGGEQYF.

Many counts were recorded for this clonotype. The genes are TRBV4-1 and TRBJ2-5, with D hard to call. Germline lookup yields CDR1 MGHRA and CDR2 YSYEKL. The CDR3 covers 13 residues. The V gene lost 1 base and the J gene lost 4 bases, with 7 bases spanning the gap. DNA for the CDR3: TGCGCCAGCAGCCAAGTTCTCGGAGAGACCCAGTACTTC. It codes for CASSQVLGETQYF.

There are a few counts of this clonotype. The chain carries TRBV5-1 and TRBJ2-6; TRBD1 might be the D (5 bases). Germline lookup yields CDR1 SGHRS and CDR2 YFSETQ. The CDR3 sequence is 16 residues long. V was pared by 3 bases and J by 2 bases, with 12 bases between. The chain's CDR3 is CASSSDSSAGANVLTF. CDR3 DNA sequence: TGCGCCAGCAGCTCAGACAGCTCCGCTGGGGCCAACGTCCTGACTTTC.

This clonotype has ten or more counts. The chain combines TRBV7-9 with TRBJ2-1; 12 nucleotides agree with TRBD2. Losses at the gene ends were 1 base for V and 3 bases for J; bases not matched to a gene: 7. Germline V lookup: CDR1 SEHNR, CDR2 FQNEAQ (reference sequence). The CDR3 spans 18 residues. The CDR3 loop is CASSLVLAGGHNYNEQFF. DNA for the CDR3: TGTGCCAGCAGCTTAGTCCTAGCGGGGGGGCATAACTACAATGAGCAGTTCTTC.

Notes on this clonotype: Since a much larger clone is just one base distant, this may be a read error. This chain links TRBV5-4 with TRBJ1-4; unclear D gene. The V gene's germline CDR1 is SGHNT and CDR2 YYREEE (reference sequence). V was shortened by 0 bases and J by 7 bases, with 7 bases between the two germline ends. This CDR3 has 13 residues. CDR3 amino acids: CASSLDKTEKLFF. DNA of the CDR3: TGTGCCAGCAGCTTGGACAAAACTGAAAAACTGTTTTTT.

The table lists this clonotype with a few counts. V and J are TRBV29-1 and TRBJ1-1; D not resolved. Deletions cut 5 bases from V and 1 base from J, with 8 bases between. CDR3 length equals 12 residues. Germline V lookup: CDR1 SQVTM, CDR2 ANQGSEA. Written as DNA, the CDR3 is TGCAGCGTTTACCCATGGAACACTGAAGCTTTCTTT. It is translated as CSVYPWNTEAFF.

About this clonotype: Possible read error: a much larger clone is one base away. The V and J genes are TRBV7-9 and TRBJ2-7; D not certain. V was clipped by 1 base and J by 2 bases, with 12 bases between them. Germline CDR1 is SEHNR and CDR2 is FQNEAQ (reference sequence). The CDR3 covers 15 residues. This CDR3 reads CASSLGIQPPYEQYF. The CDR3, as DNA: TGTGCCAGCAGCTTAGGGATCCAGCCCCCCTACGAGCAGTACTTC.

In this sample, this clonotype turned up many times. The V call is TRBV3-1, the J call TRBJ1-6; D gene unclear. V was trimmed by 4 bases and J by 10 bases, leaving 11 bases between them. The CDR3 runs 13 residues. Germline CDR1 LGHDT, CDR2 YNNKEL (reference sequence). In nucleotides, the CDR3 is TGTGCCAGCAGCCCATCTTTGGAATCACCCCTCCACTTT. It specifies CASSPSLESPLHF.

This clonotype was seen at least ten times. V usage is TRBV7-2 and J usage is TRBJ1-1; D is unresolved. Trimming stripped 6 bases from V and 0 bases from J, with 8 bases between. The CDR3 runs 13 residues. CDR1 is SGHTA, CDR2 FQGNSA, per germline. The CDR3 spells CASSSAVNTEAFF. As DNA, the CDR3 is TGTGCCAGCAGTTCCGCTGTGAACACTGAAGCTTTCTTT.

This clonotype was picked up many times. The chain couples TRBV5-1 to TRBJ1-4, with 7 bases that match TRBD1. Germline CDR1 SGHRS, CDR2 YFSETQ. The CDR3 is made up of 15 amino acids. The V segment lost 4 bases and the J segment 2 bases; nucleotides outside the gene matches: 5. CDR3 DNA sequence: TGCGCCAGCAGCCTAACAGGGGCCACTAATGAAAAACTGTTTTTT. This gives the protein CASSLTGATNEKLFF.

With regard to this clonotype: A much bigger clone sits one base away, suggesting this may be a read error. CDR3 region: CASSEDATALNYGYTF. Written as DNA, the CDR3 is TGCGCCAGCAGCGAAGATGCCACAGCTCTTAACTATGGCTACACCTTC. The chain couples TRBV4-1 to TRBJ1-2; unclear D gene. CDR1 and CDR2 (germline): MGHRA, YSYEKL. The CDR3 contains 16 residues.

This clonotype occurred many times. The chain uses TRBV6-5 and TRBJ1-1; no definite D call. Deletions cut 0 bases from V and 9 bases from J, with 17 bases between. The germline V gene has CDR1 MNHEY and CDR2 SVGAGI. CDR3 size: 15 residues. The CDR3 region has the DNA TGTGCCAGCAGTTACTCAGGATCGAAGCCTTATCAAGCTTTCTTT. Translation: CASSYSGSKPYQAFF.

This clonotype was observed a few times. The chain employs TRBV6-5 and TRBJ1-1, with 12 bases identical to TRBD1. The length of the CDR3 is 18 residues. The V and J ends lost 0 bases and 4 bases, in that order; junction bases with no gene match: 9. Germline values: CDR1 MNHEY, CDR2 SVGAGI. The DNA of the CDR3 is TGTGCCAGCAGTTACTCTGGGACAGGGGGCGCCCAGGGCACTGAAGCTTTCTTT. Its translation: CASSYSGTGGAQGTEAFF.

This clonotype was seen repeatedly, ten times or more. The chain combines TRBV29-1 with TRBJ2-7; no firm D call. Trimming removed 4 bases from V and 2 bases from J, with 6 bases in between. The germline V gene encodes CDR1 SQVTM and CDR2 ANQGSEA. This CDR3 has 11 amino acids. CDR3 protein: CSVGPAYEQYF. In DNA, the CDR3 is TGCAGCGTTGGGCCGGCCTACGAGCAGTACTTC.

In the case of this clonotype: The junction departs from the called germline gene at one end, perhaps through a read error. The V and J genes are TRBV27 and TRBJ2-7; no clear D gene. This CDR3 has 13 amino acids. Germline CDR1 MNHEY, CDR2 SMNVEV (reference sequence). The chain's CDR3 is CASSLHSAYKQYF. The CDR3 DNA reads TGTGCCAGCAGTTTGCACAGTGCCTACAAGCAGTACTTC.

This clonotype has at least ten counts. Here the CDR3 reads CASSLTQPSGGPLVNTDTQYF. In DNA, the CDR3 is TGTGCCAGCAGCTTAACCCAGCCCAGCGGGGGGCCCCTCGTGAACACAGATACGCAGTATTTT. This chain joins TRBV7-3 and TRBJ2-3, with 9 nucleotides matching TRBD2. V dropped 0 bases and J dropped 2; count of bases not matched to a gene: 18. This CDR3 spans 21 amino acids. CDR1 is SGHTA and CDR2 is FQGTGA in the germline V gene.

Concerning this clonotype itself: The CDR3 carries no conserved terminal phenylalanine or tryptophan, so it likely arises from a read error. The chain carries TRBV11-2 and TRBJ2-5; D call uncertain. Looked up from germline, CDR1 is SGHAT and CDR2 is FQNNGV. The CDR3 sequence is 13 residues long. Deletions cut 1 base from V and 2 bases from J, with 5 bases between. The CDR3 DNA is TGTGCCAGCAGCTTAGGACGGCAAGAGACCCAGTACTAC. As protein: CASSLGRQETQYY.